This entry lists 20 T cell receptor beta chains sequenced from one sample in a study of shared clonotypes between healthy human individuals. Sequencing used immunoSEQ multiplex PCR; TCRdb keeps in-frame clones, though not all of them. The sample has around 2,000,000 clones; roughly 94% are singletons. In the naive CD8 group, cells lacked CD45RO and were positively selected for CCR7, so terminally differentiated effector memory CD45RA+ cells were left out. Sequenced input: naive CD8+ T cells sorted from blood. All receptors come from a man between 18 and 29 years old in good health.

The V call is TRBV6-1, the J call TRBJ2-7; D remains ambiguous. Germline V lookup: CDR1 MNHNS, CDR2 SASEGT. The ends were cut back, 2 bases at V and 0 bases at J, with 8 bases in the middle. CDR3 size: 14 residues. The chain's CDR3 is CASSELQSSYEQYF. The CDR3 coding sequence is TGTGCCAGCAGTGAATTACAGAGCTCCTACGAGCAGTACTTC.

The chain links TRBV19 to TRBJ2-2; unclear D gene. CDR1 is LNHDA, CDR2 SQIVND, per germline (reference sequence). V lost 7 bases to trimming and J lost 4 bases, with 10 bases between them. This CDR3 contains 13 residues. CDR3 protein: CASNVPFTGELFF. The CDR3 region has the DNA TGTGCCAGTAATGTACCATTCACCGGGGAGCTGTTTTTT.

The chain joins TRBV4-2 to TRBJ2-3, with D perhaps TRBD1 (7 bases). CDR1 is LGHNA and CDR2 is YNFKEQ in the germline V gene. This CDR3 region has 17 residues. V shed 0 bases and J shed 3 bases, with 16 bases lying between them. CDR3 DNA: TGTGCCAGCAGCCAAGATTTCGCAGGGGGGCTTACAGATACGCAGTATTTT. It encodes CASSQDFAGGLTDTQYF.

A remark on this clone: The sample has other DNA sequences that encode this CDR3 too. The CDR3 DNA reads as TGTGCCAGCAGCATACAGGGTTGGAACACTGAAGCTTTCTTT. This encodes CASSIQGWNTEAFF. The chain employs TRBV6-5 and TRBJ1-1, with D possibly matching TRBD1 (6 bases). Looked up from germline, CDR1 is MNHEY and CDR2 is SVGAGI. Trimming took off 6 bases at V and 1 base at J, with 12 bases between the two ends. This CDR3 region has 14 residues.

V gene TRBV25-1 combines with J gene TRBJ2-7, with D unclear. The V end lost 8 bases, the J end lost 1 base, and 6 bases lay between the germline ends. CDR1 is MGHDK, CDR2 SYGVNS, per germline. The CDR3 is 11 residues long. This CDR3 is CASGTSYEQYF. CDR3 nucleotide sequence: TGTGCCAGCGGAACTTCCTACGAGCAGTACTTC.

The rearrangement links TRBV10-1 to TRBJ2-2; 9 positions match TRBD1. CDR1 is WNHNN, CDR2 SYGVQD, per germline (reference sequence). The V and J ends lost 0 bases and 6 bases, in that order; junction bases with no gene match: 8. The CDR3 runs 17 residues. In nucleotides, the CDR3 is TGCGCCAGCAGTGAGTCTTTTTGGACAGGGGCCCCCGGGGAGCTGTTTTTT. Translating gives CASSESFWTGAPGELFF.

The rearrangement links TRBV9 to TRBJ2-7; no clear D gene. Germline assignment: CDR1 SGDLS and CDR2 YYNGEE. This CDR3 has 14 residues. V was trimmed by 0 bases and J by 5 bases, leaving 12 bases between them. CDR3 sequence (DNA): TGTGCCAGCAGCGTAGGGGGTCTCAGTAACGAGCAGTACTTC. Translation gives CASSVGGLSNEQYF.

The CDR3 here is CAISESWQDQETQYF. For the CDR3, the DNA is TGTGCCATCAGTGAGTCGTGGCAAGACCAAGAGACCCAGTACTTC. The chain recombines TRBV10-3 with TRBJ2-5; no definite D call. Per the germline V gene, CDR1 is ENHRY and CDR2 is SYGVKD. V lost 0 bases and J 0 bases, leaving 8 bases between the germline ends. The CDR3 runs to 15 residues.

CDR3 sequence reads: CASSLSIAGVSYEQYF. Here the CDR3 DNA reads TGTGCCAGCAGTTTATCGATAGCGGGGGTCTCCTACGAGCAGTACTTC. V usage is TRBV27 and J usage is TRBJ2-7; the match to TRBD2 covers 9 bases. Germline trimming cut 0 bases from V and 0 bases from J; bases unmatched to any gene: 3. The CDR3 extends over 16 amino acids. Germline CDR1 reads MNHEY; CDR2 reads SMNVEV (reference sequence).

V usage is TRBV4-1 and J usage is TRBJ1-4; tentatively, D is TRBD1 (6 bases). The V end was cut by 3 bases, the J end by 7 bases, with 12 bases between. Germline V gene data show CDR1 as MGHRA and CDR2 as YSYEKL. The CDR3 is made up of 14 amino acids. The CDR3 protein is CASSHQGHSEKLFF. The DNA for the CDR3 is TGCGCCAGCAGCCATCAGGGACACTCTGAAAAACTGTTTTTT.

J is TRBJ2-2 and V is TRBV23-1; the match to TRBD2 covers 8 bases. TRBV23-1 is marked as an open reading frame, function uncertain. With 4 bases clipped from V and 3 bases from J, the junction kept 7 bases outside the gene matches. The CDR3 runs 16 residues. The CDR3, as DNA: TGCGCCAGCAGTCTACGGGAGGGCCGGGACACCGGGGAGCTGTTTTTT. It specifies CASSLREGRDTGELFF.

The chain employs TRBV6-5 and TRBJ2-7; D tentatively reads TRBD1 or TRBD2 (6 bases each). CDR3 length: 15 amino acids. Trimming shortened V by 0 bases and J by 2 bases, and 11 bases separated the two germline ends. Per the germline V gene, CDR1 is MNHEY and CDR2 is SVGAGI. The CDR3 region is CASSYSGGWTYEQYF. The CDR3 region has the DNA TGTGCCAGCAGTTACTCGGGGGGCTGGACCTACGAGCAGTACTTC.

This rearrangement joins TRBV7-9 to TRBJ1-2; 10 positions agree with TRBD1. The germline CDR1 and CDR2 sequences are SEHNR and FQNEAQ (reference sequence). CDR3 size: 18 residues. J gave up 2 bases and V 3 bases, and 12 bases lay outside the gene matches. In DNA form, the CDR3 reads TGTGCCAGCAGCTTCTCCGGGACAGGGGCGATGGGGAACTATGGCTACACCTTC. This sequence encodes CASSFSGTGAMGNYGYTF.

Comments on this clone: Other DNA sequences from this sample encode an identical CDR3 as well. This chain links TRBV29-1 with TRBJ2-2; 9 nucleotides agree with TRBD2. The CDR3 spans 15 residues. CDR1 SQVTM and CDR2 ANQGSEA come from the germline V gene. J gave up 2 bases and V 6 bases, and 7 bases lay outside the gene matches. CDR3 DNA sequence: TGCAGCGTATCCCTAGCGGGGACCAACACCGGGGAGCTGTTTTTT. Its protein product is CSVSLAGTNTGELFF.

The chain carries TRBV10-1 and TRBJ2-7; D gene ambiguous. This CDR3 has 13 amino acids. The ends were cut back, 3 bases at V and 6 bases at J, with 12 bases in the middle. The germline V gene encodes CDR1 WNHNN and CDR2 SYGVQD (reference sequence). In DNA, the CDR3 is TGCGCCAGCAGTGAATTATTCTCGGGCGAGCAGTACTTC. The encoded protein is CASSELFSGEQYF.

The rearrangement joins TRBV5-5 to TRBJ2-2; the D gene could be TRBD1 or TRBD2 (5 bases each). This CDR3 has 17 residues. V was trimmed by 4 bases and J by 6 bases, leaving 22 bases between them. Germline assignment: CDR1 SGHKS and CDR2 YYEKEE (reference sequence). In nucleotides, the CDR3 is TGTGCCAGCAGCGCAAGGGACGGGATTGTTGTAGCCGGGGAGCTGTTTTTT. As protein: CASSARDGIVVAGELFF.

The gene calls are TRBV28 and TRBJ1-1; weak D call: TRBD1 (5 bases). Trimming took 8 bases from V and 3 from J, leaving 16 bases between them. Germline CDR1 is MDHEN and CDR2 is SYDVKM. The CDR3 runs 14 residues. The CDR3 DNA reads as TGTGCCAGCCCGAGGCAGTGGGGCGACACTGAAGCTTTCTTT. It yields the protein CASPRQWGDTEAFF.

This chain joins TRBV10-3 and TRBJ2-2; D may be TRBD2 (6 bases). Germline CDR1 reads ENHRY; CDR2 reads SYGVKD. The length of the CDR3 is 13 residues. The V and J ends lost 7 bases and 8 bases respectively, with 14 bases between them. CDR3 DNA sequence: TGTGCCATCACCTCGGGGGTCGGGGGGGAGCTGTTTTTT. Its translation is CAITSGVGGELFF.

This clone appeared once. CDR3 region: CASSQKQGTSGRSPYEQYF. In DNA form, the CDR3 reads TGCGCCAGCAGCCAAAAACAGGGGACTAGCGGGAGATCTCCCTACGAGCAGTACTTC. V gene TRBV4-1 combines with J gene TRBJ2-7, with 14 positions matching TRBD2. CDR1 MGHRA and CDR2 YSYEKL come from the germline V gene. With 2 bases clipped from V and 2 bases from J, the junction kept 11 bases outside the gene matches. This CDR3 is built from 19 residues.

The chain combines TRBV4-3 with TRBJ2-5; TRBD1 agrees at 7 bases. V was clipped by 0 bases and J by 4 bases; unmatched bases: 2. The CDR3 sequence is 14 residues long. Germline lookup yields CDR1 LGHNA and CDR2 YSLEER. The CDR3 nucleotides read TGCGCCAGCAGCCAAGAAGGGGACAGAGAGACCCAGTACTTC. Residues: CASSQEGDRETQYF.